This TCR beta chain was identified during a study of cytomegalovirus exposure and HLA in healthy donors. In the study overall: There were 88 million or so unique TCRs (from HLA-typed donors) in an early data release.

Note on this clone: As yet, its antigen is unknown.

The study's findings and limits: Because they were indistinguishable, some V segments, including TRBV6-2 and TRBV6-3, were excluded. Rarity marked most TCR sequences, yet some public TCRs occurred in many donors.

Germline V gene data show CDR1 as SGDLS and CDR2 as YYNGEE. V was pared by 2 bases and J by 2 bases, with 7 bases of the junction left unmatched. The CDR3 consists of 16 residues. Likely unrecorded immune exposures existed in these nominally healthy donors. The PCR was carried out with 60 Vbeta primers and 13 Jbeta primers. The table came from immunoSEQ multiplex PCR; TCRdb's copy has only in-frame clones and leaves some out. The sample records roughly 130,000 clones, roughly 86% being singletons. The chain has TRBV9 and TRBJ2-7; 10 bases line up with TRBD2. The sample consisted of PBMCs. This sequence was found in a woman aged 40 to 49 in good health and CMV-seronegative. The CDR3: CASSVSAGGDTYEQYF. CDR3 in DNA: TGTGCCAGCAGCGTTTCAGCGGGAGGGGACACCTACGAGCAGTACTTC.